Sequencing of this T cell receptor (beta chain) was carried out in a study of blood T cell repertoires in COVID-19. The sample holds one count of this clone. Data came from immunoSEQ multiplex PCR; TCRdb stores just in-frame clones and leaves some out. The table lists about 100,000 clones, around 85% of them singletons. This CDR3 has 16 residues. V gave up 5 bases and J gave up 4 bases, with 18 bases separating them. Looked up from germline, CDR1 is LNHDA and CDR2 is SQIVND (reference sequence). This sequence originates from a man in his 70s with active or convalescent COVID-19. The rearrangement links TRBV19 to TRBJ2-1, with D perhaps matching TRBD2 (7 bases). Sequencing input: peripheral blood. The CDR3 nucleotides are TGTGCCAGTAGTCCCGTGGTGGGGGGGCCTTACAATGAGCAGTTCTTC. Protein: CASSPVVGGPYNEQFF.